The TCR beta chain under discussion was sequenced for a study of cytomegalovirus exposure and HLA in healthy donors (dated by TCRdb to 2015 to 2018). In terms of the full investigation: According to an earlier analysis of 450 to 650 of the donors, some 180 million T cells yielded roughly 100 million unique TCR beta sequences and around 280 Gb of sequence data. The study aimed to test whether signatures of past pathogen exposure could be identified by cataloging public T cell receptors. All discovery cohort repertoires had been generated on a single sequencing platform. Of the roughly 430 genotyped donors, over 70% fell in the genetic ancestry cluster associated with self-reported Caucasian donors. Along with the approximately 620-subject first cohort, a separate validation cohort of 120 different subjects was used. The later analysis used no new phenotypic data to find candidate immune exposures, relying instead on TCR beta sequences and their occurrence across donors. Donor age, sex, ethnicity and CMV serostatus were collected together with the repertoire data. About 5 DR-DQ haplotypes were handled as single units for association and clustering, since linkage in the cohort was strong. A later analysis re-analyzed previously published TCR beta repertoires from 660 or so donors and added high-resolution HLA genotyping to study TCR occurrence patterns. Typing coverage varied by locus: roughly 620-640 donors for A, B, C, DRB1 and DQB1; 522 for DQA1; more than 600 for DPA1; around 490 for DPB1. Among around 400 genotyped donors of the cohort, an average of roughly 230,000 unique TCR beta nucleotide sequences was sequenced per donor, of which about 19% were non-productive. A later genetic analysis took genome-wide SNP genotypes for about 55% of the roughly 670 donors and used that subset as a discovery cohort. An earlier analysis of about 620 of the donors applied high-throughput TCR beta sequencing to assess whether each TCR beta V gene segment acted as functional or pseudogenic. An early release covering about 600 HLA-typed donors comprised 250 to 350 gigabases of sequencing data and about 90 million unique TCR sequences. HLA typing covered class I and class II loci at four-digit resolution. Using immunosequencing, the study profiled T cell repertoires from 500 to 800 subjects and related those repertoires to cytomegalovirus serostatus. To predict cytomegalovirus infection status, the study brought together high-throughput TCR immunosequencing, statistical association of individual TCRs with disease status, and machine learning.

The library relied on the immunoSEQ multiplex PCR assay. For the multiplex PCR, a mixture combining 60 forward primers for TCR Vbeta segments and 13 reverse primers for TCR Jbeta segments was used. The CDR3 region of rearranged TCR beta genes was amplified from genomic DNA with a multiplex PCR assay. On the Illumina HiSeq System, the amplified TCR beta libraries were sequenced as 87-base-pair reads. Per the original workflow: Across the 666 repertoires, a later analysis counted tens of millions of unique TCR beta chains, around 11 million of which were shared by at least two donors. A nearest-neighbor algorithm error-corrected the raw reads and collapsed the reads into unique sequences, merging closely related sequences to remove PCR and sequencing errors. V, D and J gene segments were assigned by aligning CDR3 sequences to IMGT reference sequences. For a sequence to be retained, at least a six-nucleotide match to both a V gene segment and a J gene segment was required. Rearrangements were called productive when the CDR3 lacked stop codons and stayed in frame with V and J; all others were non-productive. CDR3 was defined by IMGT convention, running from the second conserved V-encoded cysteine to the conserved J-encoded phenylalanine. The earlier analysis of 500 to 750 of the donors excluded any sequence lacking an unambiguous match to a single V gene segment. An earlier analysis of over 450 of the donors classified V segments as functional when productive rearrangements were above 56.7% and as segregating when the standard deviation between donors was above 5%. A statistical classification framework was built for diagnosing cytomegalovirus status from the catalog of TCR beta chain sequences. V and J gene assignment, in a later analysis, came from comparing TCR nucleotide sequences with IMGT/GENE-DB human TR gene sequences. Using the TCRdist pipeline, a later analysis assigned CDR3 sequences along with most-parsimonious VDJ recombination scenarios. In a later analysis, each TCR beta chain was defined by its CDR3 amino acid sequence together with its V-gene family, and reads without a unique V-gene family were excluded. In a later analysis, 450 to 600 highly shared, low-generation-probability nucleotide sequences were removed to address suspected cross-contamination and a sequencing artifact. For each public chain, a later analysis derived a clonal expansion index from normalized ranks of inferred template counts within each repertoire. In a later analysis, generation probabilities were computed using a VDJ recombination model fitted to out-of-frame rearrangements, and the results were checked against IGoR. In a later analysis, hypergeometric tests were used to score TCR-TCR, TCR-HLA and TCR-CMV co-occurrence, with a repertoire-size bias correction applied to TCR pairs. False discovery rates were estimated in a later analysis by permuting HLA or CMV assignments 20 times. In a later analysis, co-occurring TCRs were grouped with DBSCAN, and TCRdist sequence similarity was added when clustering was performed within HLA-allele-positive subsets. Co-occurrence clustering excluded repertoires with fewer than 30,000 or more than 120,000 public chains, plus five with anomalous nucleotide sharing. TCRdb holds this immuneACCESS table with in-frame rearrangements only. Some clones are missing; in checked studies, unresolved V genes explain under half, and the rest has no known cause. That table gives V, J and clone size, and the DNA gave D and trimming. The sample table holds 95,000 to 120,000 clones, of which 67% were seen once. The ten top clones hold 7.5% to 9% of the sample.

This clone was observed once. Its target antigen remains unknown. Per-base qualities were not stored, and no clone one base away is much larger. General findings and caveats noted by the study authors: In both the original and validation cohorts, the classifier was reported to diagnose cytomegalovirus status with high specificity and sensitivity. Some IMGT-functional V segments, including TRBV6-2 and TRBV6-3, could not be told apart with the 87-base-pair reads, so those segments were excluded. Roughly 17 rarely observed V segments, including chromosome 9 orphons, were excluded from the earlier analysis of some 590 of the donors because counts were too low. The authors suggested that the approach could potentially be generalized to other disease states and immunological phenotypes. The only immune exposure information available for the cohort was CMV serostatus. Compared with equally common non-associated chains, HLA-associated TCR beta chains in a later analysis were more clonally expanded and had lower generation probabilities. Linkage disequilibrium might explain the correlated functional status among segregating V segments, but an unknown experimental factor could not be ruled out. Compared with the roughly 670-donor mean, donors in an Asian-associated ancestry cluster had fewer N-insertions in productive TCRs, according to a later genetic analysis. A group of highly shared sequence variants was considered likely to be a technical artifact of the sequencing pipeline. In a later analysis, the rate of TCR association differed among HLA loci, with DRB1 alleles having the most associated TCRs and HLA-C alleles having the fewest. In the study, approximately 150 TCR beta chains were listed as associated with cytomegalovirus. Assigning TCR associations to individual alleles was difficult when HLA alleles, especially DR and DQ, strongly co-occurred. Most TCR sequences were seen in very few donors, while some public TCRs were found in many individuals. A later analysis associated about 17,000 TCR beta sequences with specific HLA alleles at a false discovery rate of 0.05. A later analysis found that most CMV-associated TCR beta chains appeared HLA-restricted, with HLA associations seemingly driven largely by CMV exposure. Sequencing depth was assumed to be roughly uniform across donors in the presence/absence analyses, though that assumption may not hold. In an earlier analysis of about 600 of the donors, most TCR beta V segments appeared in productive rearrangements about 87% or about 30% of the time, broadly matching IMGT annotations. Several of the top co-occurrence clusters appeared to be linked to parvovirus B19, influenza, CMV and Epstein-Barr virus, according to a later analysis. Because HLA typing was unavailable for some donors at each locus, only the typed subset was used in association tests. A further reported finding was that TCR beta sequences accurately predicted the HLA-A and HLA-B alleles for most subjects in the first cohort. A later genetic analysis associated a missense DCLRE1C variant with V-gene and J-gene trimming of TCR beta chains, and an independent cohort replicated the association. This cohort had only TCR beta chains sequenced, and the lack of alpha or paired-chain data limited which features could be detected. In vitro tests confirmed that a few of the cytomegalovirus-associated TCR beta chains recognize cytomegalovirus antigens.

The cohort comprised 666 healthy bone marrow donors. Cohort members were all nominally healthy when sampled, although unrecorded immune exposures were likely present. The donor was CMV seropositive and belonged to the group of about 290 seropositive cohort members. A peripheral blood sample was provided by each donor, and peripheral blood mononuclear cells were used for TCR beta sequencing. Genomic DNA was extracted from the blood cell samples with the Qiagen DNeasy Blood Extraction Kit. From the cysteine up to the phenylalanine, the CDR3 has a length of 13 residues. The sequence is cut down to CDR3 DNA, 39 bases in frame from base 1. Germline trimming amounts to 6 bases on V and 7 bases on J, with 6 as the count of junction bases outside the gene matches. CDR1 MDHEN and CDR2 SYDVKM were looked up in the germline V gene.

The rearranged chain carries TRBV28 and TRBJ1-2; TRBD1 agrees with 9 junctional bases. This clonotype was obtained from a man younger than 35 in good health and CMV-seropositive. Sequencing was performed on PBMCs. The base sequence is TGTGCCAGCAGCTTACAGGGGGCGGGTGGCTACACCTTC. This is translated as CASSLQGAGGYTF.